This T cell receptor (beta chain) was recorded in a study of T cells in severe cutaneous drug reactions (dated by TCRdb to about 2019). Context from the whole study: Recruitment took place between about 2010 and 2019, drawing patients from Taiwan, Thailand and a European registry network. Only patients with a probable or definite SJS/TEN or DRESS diagnosis by RegiSCAR criteria were enrolled. The culprit drug was assigned using the Naranjo algorithm and the ALDEN drug causality algorithm. Biological samples, such as blister fluids/cells and PBMC, were collected from patients during the acute or recovery stage. The study combined bulk TCR sequencing with single-cell sequencing, quantitative PCR validation, functional assays and transgenic mouse experiments. To build the libraries, iRepertoire multiplex PCR was used, and the authors pointed to a comparison in which iRepertoire and 5' RACE methods, with or without UMI, captured abundant clonotypes similarly. On the study overall, not on this receptor specifically: The authors stated that further study is still needed to find out whether the public TCR applies more generally to SJS/TEN caused by other drugs. A public TCRbeta CDR3 was found in all seven CBZ-SJS/TEN blister samples (mean around 15%) but was undetectable or scarce in tolerant-control and healthy-donor PBMC. TRBV12-4 usage was strongly increased in CBZ-SJS/TEN patients, averaging around 35% in blister cells and 4.5% to 6% in PBMC.

The donors whose samples were sequenced had carbamazepine-induced Stevens-Johnson syndrome or toxic epidermal necrolysis (CBZ-SJS/TEN). The peripheral blood repertoires were taken from CBZ-SJS/TEN patients of two origins, a few Han Chinese and six or seven European. To look for drug-specific clonotypes, next-generation sequencing was used to profile the T cell receptor repertoires of patients with drug-induced severe cutaneous adverse reactions. RNA was isolated either from blister cells of skin lesions or from peripheral blood mononuclear cells. For both bulk and single-cell sequencing, libraries were prepared with the iRepertoire multiplex PCR system using TCR subtype-specific primers. Multiplex PCR using primers aimed at the V, D and J gene regions produced the bulk TCR beta libraries. Each sample contributed roughly 90-500 ng of RNA as input for preparing the bulk TCR library. An Illumina MiSeq was used to sequence bulk TCR beta amplicons. The original methods were these. Quality control steps removed sample misassignments and low-quality sequencing reads. The amino acids lying between the V-gene Y[YFLI]C motif and the J-segment [FW]GXGT motif were defined as CDR3. CDR3 clonotypes and TRBV and TRBJ gene assignments were based on the IMGT database. TRBV expression in each sample was normalized to the mean of the same gene in PBMC from under 50 healthy donors. The reads, reprocessed by TCRdb, yield one row per CDR3 protein sequence and no DNA. TCRdb, not the original authors, processed these V and J calls. The table for this sample lists just over 20,000 distinct CDR3 sequences. Jointly, the top ten make up 6.5% to 8% of the sample.

CDR1 and CDR2 are drawn from the germline V gene (reference sequence): SGHNT, YYREEE. The cysteine opens and the phenylalanine closes a CDR3 of 14 amino acids. DNA for this receptor is not on file. About this clonotype: The specificity of this receptor is unknown.

The sequence came from a human donor with toxic epidermal necrolysis, a severe cutaneous drug reaction. The sample taken for sequencing was PBMCs. The chain joins TRBV5-4 to TRBJ2-5; TCRdb selects TRBD2, and the lack of DNA leaves this call unchecked. The CDR3 protein: CASSLAAGQETQYF.